This TCR beta chain was observed in a study of blood T cell repertoires in COVID-19. In the study overall: Samples came from the United States, Italy and Spain, spanning acute and convalescent COVID-19.

Original processing methods: Amplification with reference gene primers provided the estimates of nucleated cell counts. Assay: immunoSEQ multiplex PCR; the TCRdb copy retains only in-frame clones and omits some. The V and J calls and clone size come from that table; D and trimming were worked out from the DNA. The repertoire holds roughly 200,000 clones, around 89% seen once, with 1.2% in the top ten. The V end lost 1 base, the J end lost 4 bases, and 11 bases lay between the germline ends. CDR3 length equals 15 residues. Germline V gene sequence: CDR1 KGHDR, CDR2 SFDVKD. This clone was seen a few times.

Sequencing was done on a sample of PBMCs or T cells enriched from blood (not recorded which). The chain uses TRBV24-1 and TRBJ2-3, with TRBD1 as a possible D gene (5 bases). The receptor comes from a man aged 25-45 years who had recovered from COVID-19. The CDR3: CATSDFFVGADTQYF. The CDR3 bases are TGTGCCACCAGTGATTTTTTTGTAGGGGCAGATACGCAGTATTTT.